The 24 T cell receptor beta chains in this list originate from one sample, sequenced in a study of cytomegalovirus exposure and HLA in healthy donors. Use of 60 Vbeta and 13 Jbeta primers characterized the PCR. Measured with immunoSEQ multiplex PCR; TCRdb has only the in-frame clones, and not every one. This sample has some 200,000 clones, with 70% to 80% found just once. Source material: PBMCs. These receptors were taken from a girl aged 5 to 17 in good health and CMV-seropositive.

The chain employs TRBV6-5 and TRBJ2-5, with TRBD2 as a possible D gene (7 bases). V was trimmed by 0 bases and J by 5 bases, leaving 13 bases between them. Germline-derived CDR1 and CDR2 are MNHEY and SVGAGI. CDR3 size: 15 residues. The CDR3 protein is CASSYSGGGRETQYF. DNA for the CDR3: TGTGCCAGCAGTTACTCGGGCGGGGGCCGGGAGACCCAGTACTTC.

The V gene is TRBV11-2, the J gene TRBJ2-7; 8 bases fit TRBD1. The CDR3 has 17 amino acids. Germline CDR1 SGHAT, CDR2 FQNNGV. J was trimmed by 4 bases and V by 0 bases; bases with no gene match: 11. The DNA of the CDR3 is TGTGCCAGCAGCTTAGATAGTAGACAGGGGTTCTTATACGAGCAGTACTTC. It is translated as CASSLDSRQGFLYEQYF.

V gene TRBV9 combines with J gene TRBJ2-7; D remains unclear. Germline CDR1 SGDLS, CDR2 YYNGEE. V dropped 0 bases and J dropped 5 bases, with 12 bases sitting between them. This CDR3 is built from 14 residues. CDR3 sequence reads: CASSVGAGLDEQYF. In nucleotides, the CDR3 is TGTGCCAGCAGCGTAGGGGCAGGTTTGGACGAGCAGTACTTC. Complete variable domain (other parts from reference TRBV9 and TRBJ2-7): DSGVTQTPKHLITATGQRVTLRCSPRSGDLSVYWYQQSLDQGLQFLIQYYNGEERAKGNILERFSAQQFPDLHSELNLSSLELGDSALYFCASSVGAGLDEQYFGPGTRLTVT.

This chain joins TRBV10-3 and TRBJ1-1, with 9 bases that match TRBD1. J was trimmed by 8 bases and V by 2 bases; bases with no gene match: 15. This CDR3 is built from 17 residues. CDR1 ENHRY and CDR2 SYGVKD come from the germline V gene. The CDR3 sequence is CAISETGGLLMISEAFF. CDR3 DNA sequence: TGTGCCATCAGTGAGACAGGGGGCCTACTAATGATTTCGGAAGCTTTCTTT.

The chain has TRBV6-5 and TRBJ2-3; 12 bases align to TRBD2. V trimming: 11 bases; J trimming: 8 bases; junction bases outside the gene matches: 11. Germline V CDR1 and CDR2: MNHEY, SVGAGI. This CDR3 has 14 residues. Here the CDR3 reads CAARGTSGGITQYF. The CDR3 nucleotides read TGTGCCGCCAGGGGAACTAGCGGGGGGATTACGCAGTATTTT.

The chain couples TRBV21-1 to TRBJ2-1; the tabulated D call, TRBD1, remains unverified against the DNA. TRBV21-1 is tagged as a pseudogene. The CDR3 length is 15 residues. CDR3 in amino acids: CASSKGQGGYNEQFF. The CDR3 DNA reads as TGTGCCAGCAGCAAAGGGCAGGGTGGCTACAATGAGCAGTTCTTC.

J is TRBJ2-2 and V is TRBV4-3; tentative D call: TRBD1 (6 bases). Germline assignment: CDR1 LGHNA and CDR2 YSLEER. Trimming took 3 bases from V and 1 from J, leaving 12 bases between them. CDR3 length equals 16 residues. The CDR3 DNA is TGCGCCAGCAGCCAGGACAGTTTATTGAACACCGGGGAGCTGTTTTTT. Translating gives CASSQDSLLNTGELFF.

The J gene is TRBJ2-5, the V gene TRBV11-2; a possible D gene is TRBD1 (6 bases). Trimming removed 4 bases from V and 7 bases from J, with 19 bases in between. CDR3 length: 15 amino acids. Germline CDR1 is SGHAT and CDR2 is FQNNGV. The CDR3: CASSSYRVVLGTQYF. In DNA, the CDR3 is TGTGCCAGCAGCTCATACAGGGTGGTGTTAGGGACCCAGTACTTC.

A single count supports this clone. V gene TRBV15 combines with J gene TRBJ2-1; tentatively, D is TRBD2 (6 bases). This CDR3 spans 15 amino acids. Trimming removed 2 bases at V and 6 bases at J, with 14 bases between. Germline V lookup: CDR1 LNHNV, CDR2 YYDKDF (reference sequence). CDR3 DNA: TGTGCCACCAGCAGAATTACCGGGACTTCCAATGAGCAGTTCTTC. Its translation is CATSRITGTSNEQFF. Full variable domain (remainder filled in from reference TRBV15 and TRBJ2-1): DAMVIQNPRYQVTQFGKPVTLSCSQTLNHNVMYWYQQKSSQAPKLLFHYYDKDFNNEADTPDNFQSRRPNTSFCFLDIRSPGLGDTAMYLCATSRITGTSNEQFFGPGTRLTVL.

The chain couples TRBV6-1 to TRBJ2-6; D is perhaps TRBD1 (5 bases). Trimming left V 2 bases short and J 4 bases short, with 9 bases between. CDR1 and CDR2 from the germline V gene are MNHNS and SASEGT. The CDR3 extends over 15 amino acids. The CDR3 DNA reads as TGTGCCAGCAGTGAAAAGGGGTGGGGGGCCAACGTCCTGACTTTC. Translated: CASSEKGWGANVLTF.

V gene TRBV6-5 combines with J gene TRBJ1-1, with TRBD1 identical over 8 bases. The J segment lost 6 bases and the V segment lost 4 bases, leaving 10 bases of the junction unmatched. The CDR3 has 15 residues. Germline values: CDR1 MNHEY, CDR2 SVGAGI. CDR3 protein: CASSWTQGAIAEAFF. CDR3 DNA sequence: TGTGCCAGCAGTTGGACCCAGGGGGCGATCGCTGAAGCTTTCTTT.

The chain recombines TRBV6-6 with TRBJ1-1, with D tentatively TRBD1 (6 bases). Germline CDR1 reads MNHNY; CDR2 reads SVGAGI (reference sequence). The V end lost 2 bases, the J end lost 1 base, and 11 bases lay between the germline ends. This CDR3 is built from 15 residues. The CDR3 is CASSYEQGRNTEAFF. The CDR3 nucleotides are TGTGCCAGCAGTTACGAGCAGGGGCGGAACACTGAAGCTTTCTTT.

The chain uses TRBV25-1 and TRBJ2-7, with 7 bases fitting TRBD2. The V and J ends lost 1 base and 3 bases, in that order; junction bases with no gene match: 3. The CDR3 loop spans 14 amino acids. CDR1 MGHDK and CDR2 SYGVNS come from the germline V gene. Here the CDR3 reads CASSELGGGYEQYF. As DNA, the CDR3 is TGTGCCAGCAGTGAATTGGGGGGGGGCTACGAGCAGTACTTC.

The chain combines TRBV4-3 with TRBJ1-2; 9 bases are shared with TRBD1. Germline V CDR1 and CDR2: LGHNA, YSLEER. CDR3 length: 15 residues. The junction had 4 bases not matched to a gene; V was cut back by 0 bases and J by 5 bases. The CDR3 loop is CASSQDSGTGYGYTF. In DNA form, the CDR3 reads TGCGCCAGCAGCCAAGATTCCGGGACAGGGTATGGCTACACCTTC.

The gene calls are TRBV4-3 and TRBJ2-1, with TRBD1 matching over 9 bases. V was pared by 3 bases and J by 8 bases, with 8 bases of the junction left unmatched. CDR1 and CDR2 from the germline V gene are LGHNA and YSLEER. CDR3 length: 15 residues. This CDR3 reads CASSHVGTGFYEQFF. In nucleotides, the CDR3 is TGCGCCAGCAGCCACGTAGGGACAGGGTTTTATGAGCAGTTCTTC.

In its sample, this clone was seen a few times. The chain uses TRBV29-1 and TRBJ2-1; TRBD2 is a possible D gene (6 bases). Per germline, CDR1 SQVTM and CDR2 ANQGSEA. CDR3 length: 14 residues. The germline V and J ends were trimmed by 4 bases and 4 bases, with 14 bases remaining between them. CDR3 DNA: TGCAGCGTTGCCCCGGGACTCCCATACAATGAGCAGTTCTTC. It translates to CSVAPGLPYNEQFF.

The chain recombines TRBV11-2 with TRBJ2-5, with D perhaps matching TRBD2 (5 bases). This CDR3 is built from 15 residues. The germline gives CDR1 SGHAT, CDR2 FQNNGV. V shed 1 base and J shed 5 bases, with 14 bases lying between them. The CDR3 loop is CASSLGATWRETQYF. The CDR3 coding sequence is TGTGCCAGCAGCTTAGGAGCGACTTGGAGGGAGACCCAGTACTTC.

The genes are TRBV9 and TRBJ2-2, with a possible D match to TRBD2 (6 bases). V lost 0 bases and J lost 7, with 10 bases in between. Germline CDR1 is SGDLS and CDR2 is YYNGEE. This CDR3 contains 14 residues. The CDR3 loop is CASSVALASGELFF. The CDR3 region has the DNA TGTGCCAGCAGCGTAGCACTAGCCAGCGGGGAGCTGTTTTTT.

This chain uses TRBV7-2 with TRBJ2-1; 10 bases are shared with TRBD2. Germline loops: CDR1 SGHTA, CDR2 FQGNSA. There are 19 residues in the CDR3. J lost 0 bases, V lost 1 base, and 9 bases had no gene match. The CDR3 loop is CASSLDGLAGASSYNEQFF. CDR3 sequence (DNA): TGTGCCAGCAGCTTAGACGGTCTAGCGGGGGCCTCCTCCTACAATGAGCAGTTCTTC.

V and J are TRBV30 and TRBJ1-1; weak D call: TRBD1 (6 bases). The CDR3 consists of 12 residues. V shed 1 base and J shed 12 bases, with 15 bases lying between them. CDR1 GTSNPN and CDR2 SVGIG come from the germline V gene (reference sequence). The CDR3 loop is CAWSAGDLIPFF. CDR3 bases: TGTGCCTGGAGTGCAGGGGACCTAATTCCTTTCTTT.

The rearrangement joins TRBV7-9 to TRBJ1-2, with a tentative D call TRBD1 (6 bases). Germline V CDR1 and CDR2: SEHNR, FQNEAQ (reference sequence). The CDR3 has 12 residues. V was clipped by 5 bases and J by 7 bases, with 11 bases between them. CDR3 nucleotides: TGTGCCAGCAGCGGACAGTTCTCTGGCTACACCTTC. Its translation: CASSGQFSGYTF. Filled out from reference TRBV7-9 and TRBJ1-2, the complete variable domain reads DTGVSQNPRHKITKRGQNVTFRCDPISEHNRLYWYRQTLGQGPEFLTYFQNEAQLEKSRLLSDRFSAERPKGSFSTLEIQRTEQGDSAMYLCASSGQFSGYTFGSGTRLTVV.

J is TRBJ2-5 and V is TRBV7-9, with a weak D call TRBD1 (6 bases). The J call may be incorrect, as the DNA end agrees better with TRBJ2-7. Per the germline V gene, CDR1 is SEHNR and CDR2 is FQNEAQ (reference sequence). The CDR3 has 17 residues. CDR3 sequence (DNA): TGTGCCAGCAGCTTGGTTCGTACTCGGGACAACTTCTACGAGCAGTACTTC. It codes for CASSLVRTRDNFYEQYF.

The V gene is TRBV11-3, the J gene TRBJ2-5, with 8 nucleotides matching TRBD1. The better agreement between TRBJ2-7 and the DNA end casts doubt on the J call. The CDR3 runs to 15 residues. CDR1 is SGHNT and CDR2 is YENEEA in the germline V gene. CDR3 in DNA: TGTGCCAGCAGCCAGACGGGACAGGCCGACTACGAGCAGTACTTC. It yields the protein CASSQTGQADYEQYF.

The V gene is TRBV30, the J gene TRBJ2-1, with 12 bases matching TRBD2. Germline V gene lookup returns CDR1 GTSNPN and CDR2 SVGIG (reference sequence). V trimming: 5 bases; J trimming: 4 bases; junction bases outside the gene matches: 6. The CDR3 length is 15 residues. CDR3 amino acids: CAWDRTSGTYNEQFF. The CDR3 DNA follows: TGTGCCTGGGACCGGACTAGCGGGACGTACAATGAGCAGTTCTTC. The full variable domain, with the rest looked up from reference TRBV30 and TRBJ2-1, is SQTIHQWPATLVQPVGSPLSLECTVEGTSNPNLYWYRQAAGRGLQLLFYSVGIGQISSEVPQNLSASRPQDRQFILSSKKLLLSDSGFYLCAWDRTSGTYNEQFFGPGTRLTVL.